What follows are 8 T cell receptor beta chains derived from one specimen sequenced in a study of cytomegalovirus exposure and HLA in healthy donors. The PCR used 60 Vbeta and 13 Jbeta primers. This table comes from immunoSEQ multiplex PCR, and its TCRdb copy is limited to in-frame clones, with some not included. The sample includes approximately 160,000 clones, approximately 82% seen only once; the top ten take 4.9%. The specimen sequenced was PBMCs. The source is a male donor in good health and CMV-seronegative.

The CDR3 region has the DNA TGTGCCAGCAGTCTGACAGGGGGAAATGAAAAACTGTTTTTT. It encodes CASSLTGGNEKLFF. This chain joins TRBV6-4 and TRBJ1-4, with TRBD1 matching over 9 bases. The length of the CDR3 is 14 residues. J lost 5 bases, V lost 5 bases, and 3 bases had no gene match. Looked up from germline, CDR1 is MRHNA and CDR2 is SNTAGT.

This chain links TRBV6-5 with TRBJ2-5, with 7 positions matching TRBD2. The CDR3 runs to 14 residues. V gave up 2 bases and J gave up 5 bases; unmatched junction bases: 5. Germline-derived CDR1 and CDR2 are MNHEY and SVGAGI. In nucleotides, the CDR3 is TGTGCCAGCAGTTACAGCCAGGGAGGGGAGACCCAGTACTTC. Its protein product is CASSYSQGGETQYF.

The table lists this clone with a count of one. A junction end diverges from the germline sequence, so it may reflect a read error. The chain combines TRBV27 with TRBJ2-7, with D unclear. CDR1 is MNHEY, CDR2 SMNVEV, per germline (reference sequence). CDR3 length equals 14 residues. This chain's CDR3 is CDSSFGSSSYEQYF. In DNA form, the CDR3 reads TGTGACAGCAGTTTTGGTAGCAGCTCCTACGAGCAGTACTTC.

This clone was counted only a few times. The chain carries TRBV11-2 and TRBJ2-1, with D unclear. The CDR3 length is 15 residues. V was pared by 0 bases and J by 8 bases, with 14 bases between. CDR1 and CDR2 from the germline V gene are SGHAT and FQNNGV. This CDR3 reads CASSLDGRTSYEQFF. CDR3 DNA sequence: TGTGCCAGCAGCTTAGATGGGCGTACCTCTTATGAGCAGTTCTTC.

The chain combines TRBV9 with TRBJ1-1; 8 nucleotides align to TRBD1. V shed 3 bases and J 4 bases; nucleotides not matched to a gene: 8. Germline V gives CDR1 SGDLS, CDR2 YYNGEE. This CDR3 is built from 15 residues. CDR3 sequence reads: CASSAHTGGGTEAFF. The CDR3 nucleotides read TGTGCCAGCAGCGCCCATACAGGGGGAGGCACTGAAGCTTTCTTT.

CDR3 bases: TGTGCCAGTAGTATTCGACAGGGGAATCAGCCCCAGCATTTT. Amino acids: CASSIRQGNQPQHF. The chain joins TRBV19 to TRBJ1-5, with 8 bases matching TRBD1. V lost 3 bases and J lost 4; bases outside the gene matches: 2. Looked up from germline, CDR1 is LNHDA and CDR2 is SQIVND (reference sequence). CDR3 length equals 14 residues.

This chain joins TRBV6-6 and TRBJ2-5; tentative D call: TRBD1 (6 bases). The germline V gene encodes CDR1 MNHNY and CDR2 SVGAGI (reference sequence). V lost 2 bases and J 9 bases, leaving 19 bases between the germline ends. The CDR3 loop spans 15 amino acids. CDR3: CASSYPEAGAPAQYF. The CDR3 nucleotides read TGTGCCAGCAGTTACCCCGAGGCAGGGGCCCCAGCCCAGTACTTC.

V gene TRBV2 combines with J gene TRBJ2-7; D is perhaps TRBD1 (6 bases). V was trimmed by 8 bases and J by 4 bases, leaving 18 bases between them. CDR1 is SNHLY, CDR2 FYNNEI, per germline. The length of the CDR3 is 14 residues. This CDR3 reads CASLTDSSGYEQYF. CDR3 coding DNA: TGTGCCAGCCTGACGGACAGCTCTGGGTACGAGCAGTACTTC.